Below, 30 T cell receptor beta chains from the same sample are listed, as sequenced in a study of beta chain features in type 1 diabetes. Reverse transcribing all isolated RNA meant expressed TCRB transcripts were sequenced. The data were produced by immunoSEQ multiplex PCR, yet TCRdb's version contains in-frame clones alone and is incomplete. This table has 900,000 or so clones, 17% appearing once. Sequenced material: naive CD4+ T cells from blood. The receptors stem from a woman aged 18-29 years in good health.

The chain is built from TRBV29-1 and TRBJ1-2, with TRBD1 as a possible D gene (5 bases). The CDR3 sequence is 12 residues long. Germline V gene data show CDR1 as SQVTM and CDR2 as ANQGSEA. Trimming took off 5 bases at V and 7 bases at J, with 14 bases between the two ends. This CDR3 is CSVTKRRGGYTF. CDR3 nucleotide sequence: TGCAGCGTTACAAAAAGGAGGGGTGGCTACACCTTC.

This clone was counted between two and nine times. The chain has TRBV11-1 and TRBJ2-5; D not certain. This CDR3 has 14 amino acids. Per germline, CDR1 SGHAT and CDR2 FQDESV (reference sequence). V was trimmed by 6 bases and J by 5 bases, leaving 16 bases between them. CDR3 nucleotide sequence: TGTGCCAGCAGTGTTGGTTTAGATATGGAGACCCAGTACTTC. Protein sequence: CASSVGLDMETQYF.

Only a few counts were recorded for this clone. The rearrangement links TRBV18 to TRBJ2-7; D is possibly TRBD1 (5 bases). With 4 bases removed from V and 2 bases from J, the gap between germline ends came to 9 bases. The V gene's germline CDR1 is KGHSH and CDR2 LQKENI. The CDR3 runs 13 residues. CDR3: CASSQGSPYEQYF. Here the CDR3 DNA reads TGTGCCAGCTCACAGGGGTCTCCCTACGAGCAGTACTTC.

This clone turned up a few times. The CDR3 DNA reads as TGCGCCAGCAGCCAAGTGGGTGGTACCCTGCAGTACTTC. Translated: CASSQVGGTLQYF. The chain links TRBV4-3 to TRBJ2-7; D call uncertain. V shed 1 base and J shed 9 bases, with 13 bases lying between them. Looked up from germline, CDR1 is LGHNA and CDR2 is YSLEER. The CDR3 is made up of 13 amino acids.

The rearrangement links TRBV11-2 to TRBJ2-4; 10 bases map to TRBD1. The CDR3 extends over 18 amino acids. Looked up from germline, CDR1 is SGHAT and CDR2 is FQNNGV. The trim removed 5 bases at V and 8 bases at J, leaving 18 bases unmatched. The CDR3 DNA reads as TGTGCCAGCAGCGGACAGACAGGGGGCGGAACGGGTGCGGACATTCAGTACTTC. Translated: CASSGQTGGGTGADIQYF.

This chain joins TRBV19 and TRBJ1-2, with D possibly TRBD1 on 6 matching bases. This CDR3 is 14 amino acids long. V was shortened by 2 bases and J by 3 bases, with 10 bases between the two germline ends. Germline CDR1 is LNHDA and CDR2 is SQIVND (reference sequence). CDR3 in amino acids: CASSITGLDYGYTF. CDR3 DNA: TGTGCCAGTAGTATAACAGGGTTGGACTATGGCTACACCTTC.

This chain connects TRBV6-5 to TRBJ2-1, with 7 bases fitting TRBD1. Trimming took 5 bases from V and 6 from J; bases not matched to a gene: 4. This CDR3 comprises 13 residues. Germline lookup yields CDR1 MNHEY and CDR2 SVGAGI. DNA of the CDR3: TGTGCCAGCAGTCGGGACAGCCCCAATGAGCAGTTCTTC. It yields the protein CASSRDSPNEQFF.

This clone was recorded a few times. V gene TRBV7-3 combines with J gene TRBJ1-3; D is ambiguous. Germline V gene lookup returns CDR1 SGHTA and CDR2 FQGTGA. The V end was cut by 1 base, the J end by 0 bases, with 13 bases between. The length of the CDR3 is 17 residues. In nucleotides, the CDR3 is TGTGCCAGCAGCTTAATCGGGGTACCGGGCTCTGGAAACACCATATATTTT. As protein: CASSLIGVPGSGNTIYF.

Remarks on this clone: Different DNA sequences within this sample yield the same CDR3. The chain recombines TRBV19 with TRBJ1-2, with a tentative D call TRBD1 (6 bases). CDR1 is LNHDA and CDR2 is SQIVND in the germline V gene (reference sequence). V shed 5 bases and J shed 2 bases, with 9 bases lying between them. This CDR3 spans 13 amino acids. CDR3 nucleotide sequence: TGTGCCAGTAGTCTCGGGACAAACTATGGCTACACCTTC. Protein: CASSLGTNYGYTF.

The rearrangement joins TRBV9 to TRBJ1-2; D is unclear. Germline loops: CDR1 SGDLS, CDR2 YYNGEE. This CDR3 contains 13 residues. V lost 3 bases to trimming and J lost 7 bases, with 13 bases between them. The CDR3 region has the DNA TGTGCCAGCAGCGCCGAGACAACGGGTGGCTACACCTTC. This translates into CASSAETTGGYTF.

This clone was observed a handful of times. The DNA of the CDR3 is TGTGCCAGCAGTTTAGTAGACACCACTATCAATCAGCCCCAGCATTTT. This codes for CASSLVDTTINQPQHF. This chain links TRBV28 with TRBJ1-5; D is unclear. CDR3 length: 16 residues. V lost 2 bases to trimming and J lost 3 bases, with 14 bases between them. Per germline, CDR1 MDHEN and CDR2 SYDVKM.

This rearrangement joins TRBV27 to TRBJ2-2; no clear D. Germline assignment: CDR1 MNHEY and CDR2 SMNVEV (reference sequence). The CDR3 is 14 residues long. The V gene lost 6 bases and the J gene lost 8 bases, with 16 bases spanning the gap. This CDR3 is CASRGLAFVGELFF. The DNA for the CDR3 is TGTGCCAGCAGGGGTTTGGCGTTCGTGGGGGAGCTGTTTTTT.

This clone was counted between two and nine times. The chain uses TRBV14 and TRBJ2-1; weak D call: TRBD2 (6 bases). V was trimmed by 5 bases and J by 13 bases, leaving 18 bases between them. There are 13 residues in the CDR3. CDR1 is SGHDN and CDR2 is FVKESK in the germline V gene. CDR3 protein: CASSFSGVAAQFF. The DNA of the CDR3 is TGTGCCAGCAGCTTCTCGGGGGTGGCTGCTCAGTTCTTC.

This clone was observed a handful of times. The J gene is TRBJ2-7, the V gene TRBV15, with TRBD1 matching over 7 bases. The length of the CDR3 is 14 residues. Germline values: CDR1 LNHNV, CDR2 YYDKDF (reference sequence). V was pared by 3 bases and J by 4 bases, with 6 bases of the junction left unmatched. The DNA for the CDR3 is TGTGCCACCAGCAGCAGACAGGGTCGATACGAGCAGTACTTC. This gives the protein CATSSRQGRYEQYF.

The chain couples TRBV7-3 to TRBJ2-2, with a tentative D call TRBD2 (5 bases). Trimming pared 2 bases from V and 5 bases from J, leaving 24 bases between. The CDR3 consists of 19 residues. In germline, CDR1 is SGHTA, CDR2 FQGTGA. This chain's CDR3 is CASSLGTSNPRRGTGELFF. As DNA, the CDR3 is TGTGCCAGCAGCTTAGGCACAAGTAATCCTAGGCGAGGGACCGGGGAGCTGTTTTTT.

This sequence joins TRBV5-1 and TRBJ2-7, with 7 bases identical to TRBD2. The CDR3 has 16 residues. Trimming cost V 0 bases and J 0 bases; bases outside gene matches: 6. CDR1 is SGHRS and CDR2 is YFSETQ in the germline V gene. CDR3 bases: TGCGCCAGCAGCTTGGCCCGAGCGGGGAGCTCCTACGAGCAGTACTTC. It yields the protein CASSLARAGSSYEQYF.

This clone was seen only a few times. The CDR3 protein is CAISELGGSGGPYEQYF. The CDR3 DNA reads as TGTGCCATCAGTGAGTTGGGGGGTTCGGGCGGGCCCTACGAGCAGTACTTC. The chain uses TRBV10-3 and TRBJ2-7, with a tentative D call TRBD2 (6 bases). V was clipped by 1 base and J by 2 bases, with 18 bases between them. The CDR3 runs 17 residues. Germline values: CDR1 ENHRY, CDR2 SYGVKD.

The chain links TRBV5-4 to TRBJ2-2; the D is unclear. The V end was cut by 1 base, the J end by 0 bases, with 10 bases between. This CDR3 is built from 16 residues. Germline CDR1 SGHNT, CDR2 YYREEE (reference sequence). The CDR3 sequence: CASSLQVLANTGELFF. The CDR3, as DNA: TGTGCCAGCAGCTTGCAGGTGCTCGCGAACACCGGGGAGCTGTTTTTT.

This chain connects TRBV4-3 to TRBJ2-3; D unresolved. Germline values: CDR1 LGHNA, CDR2 YSLEER. Trimming pared 4 bases from V and 2 bases from J, leaving 4 bases between. This CDR3 has 12 residues. CDR3 amino acids: CASSRPTDTQYF. Here the CDR3 DNA reads TGCGCCAGCAGCCGACCCACAGATACGCAGTATTTT.

The V gene is TRBV27, the J gene TRBJ2-1; D is uncertain. The germline V and J ends were trimmed by 5 bases and 0 bases, with 8 bases remaining between them. From germline, CDR1 is MNHEY and CDR2 SMNVEV (reference sequence). This CDR3 has 14 residues. The CDR3, as DNA: TGTGCCAGCAGTCGCAAGAGCTCCTACAATGAGCAGTTCTTC. As protein: CASSRKSSYNEQFF.

This rearrangement joins TRBV5-4 to TRBJ2-4, with D unresolved. Trimming shortened V by 0 bases and J by 4 bases, and 8 bases separated the two germline ends. CDR1 and CDR2 (germline): SGHNT, YYREEE (reference sequence). The CDR3 is 14 amino acids. The CDR3: CASSLGQLKNIQYF. The CDR3 bases are TGTGCCAGCAGCTTGGGCCAGCTAAAAAACATTCAGTACTTC.

This clone was recorded a few times. The V gene is TRBV6-1, the J gene TRBJ2-7, with 7 bases identical to TRBD1. The CDR3 sequence is 13 residues long. Trimming removed 6 bases from V and 6 bases from J; junction bases left unmatched: 8. CDR1 is MNHNS, CDR2 SASEGT, per germline. The CDR3 DNA is TGTGCCAGCAGCGAGCAGGGGGTTCGCGAGCAGTACTTC. Encoded protein: CASSEQGVREQYF.

This clone was counted only a few times. J is TRBJ1-4 and V is TRBV5-1, with 9 bases matching TRBD1. Per the germline V gene, CDR1 is SGHRS and CDR2 is YFSETQ. This CDR3 spans 14 amino acids. V was pared by 2 bases and J by 6 bases, with 2 bases of the junction left unmatched. CDR3 region: CASSFGTGYEKLFF. CDR3 DNA sequence: TGCGCCAGCAGCTTCGGGACAGGGTATGAAAAACTGTTTTTT.

Of note for this clone: Compared with germline, one end of the junction differs, possibly owing to a read error. The V gene is TRBV7-7, the J gene TRBJ2-5; D gene unclear. The CDR3 covers 15 residues. The V gene's germline CDR1 is SSHAT and CDR2 FNYEAQ (reference sequence). CDR3 in DNA: TGTGCTAGCAGCTTAGGATCAGGAACCCAAGAGACCCAGTACTTC. Residues: CASSLGSGTQETQYF.

This chain joins TRBV7-9 and TRBJ2-7, with 9 bases lining up with TRBD2. Looked up from germline, CDR1 is SEHNR and CDR2 is FQNEAQ (reference sequence). The CDR3 spans 15 residues. Losses at the gene ends were 1 base for V and 2 bases for J; bases not matched to a gene: 3. CDR3 region: CASSLGGRAPYEQYF. CDR3 coding DNA: TGTGCCAGCAGCTTAGGCGGGAGGGCTCCCTACGAGCAGTACTTC.

The sample holds a few counts of this clone. The rearrangement links TRBV6-5 to TRBJ1-4; no reliable D call. Germline CDR1 is MNHEY and CDR2 is SVGAGI. The CDR3 extends over 16 amino acids. V was clipped by 5 bases and J by 0 bases, with 13 bases between them. CDR3 sequence: CASSHFGSSTNEKLFF. CDR3 sequence (DNA): TGTGCCAGCAGTCACTTTGGGTCGTCAACTAATGAAAAACTGTTTTTT.

This clone was detected ten times or more. The rearrangement links TRBV14 to TRBJ2-7; D perhaps matches TRBD1 (6 bases). Germline loops: CDR1 SGHDN, CDR2 FVKESK. V dropped 8 bases and J dropped 6 bases, with 11 bases sitting between them. The CDR3 contains 11 residues. The CDR3 DNA is TGTGCCAGCGGGGGCTCTGGCGAGCAGTACTTC. The encoded protein is CASGGSGEQYF.

The CDR3: CASSSPYREQYF. The CDR3 nucleotides read TGTGCCAGCAGCTCTCCATACCGAGAGCAGTACTTC. The chain is built from TRBV11-2 and TRBJ2-7, with D hard to call. The CDR3 runs 12 residues. The V and J ends lost 4 bases and 7 bases respectively, with 11 bases between them. The germline CDR1 and CDR2 sequences are SGHAT and FQNNGV. The variable domain in full, with the rest retrieved from reference TRBV11-2 and TRBJ2-7, is EAGVAQSPRYKIIEKRQSVAFWCNPISGHATLYWYQQILGQGPKLLIQFQNNGVVDDSQLPKDRFSAERLKGVDSTLKIQPAKLEDSAVYLCASSSPYREQYFGPGTRLTVT.

This clone was observed a few times. J is TRBJ1-2 and V is TRBV2; D remains unclear. Per the germline V gene, CDR1 is SNHLY and CDR2 is FYNNEI. V was shortened by 8 bases and J by 4 bases, with 8 bases between the two germline ends. The CDR3 is 11 amino acids. Here the CDR3 reads CASGIGYGYTF. Here the CDR3 DNA reads TGTGCCAGCGGGATTGGCTATGGCTACACCTTC.

This chain connects TRBV5-4 to TRBJ2-5; D not certain. V lost 1 base, J lost 1 base, and 8 bases lay in between. The CDR3 extends over 14 amino acids. Germline CDR1 is SGHNT and CDR2 is YYREEE (reference sequence). The CDR3 sequence is CASSLTQAQETQYF. The CDR3 DNA reads as TGTGCCAGCAGCTTGACGCAGGCCCAAGAGACCCAGTACTTC.